This is a list of T cell receptor beta chains from one sample in a study of blood T cell repertoires in COVID-19. The protocol was immunoSEQ multiplex PCR, while the TCRdb copy is restricted to in-frame clones and leaves out a portion. The data contain about 180,000 clones, 86% of them singletons. The sequencing sample was made of peripheral blood. Source of these receptors: a man in his fifties with active or convalescent COVID-19. Each CDR3 is given with its conserved first and last residue. The D gene is left open where the match is weak. Part of the rows lack a size; the others show once, few, many or a class for expanded clones.

V	J	D	length	size	DNA	CDR3
TRBV6-5	TRBJ2-7	TRBD1	11	NA	TGTGCCACGGGACAGACCTACGAGCAGTACTTC	CATGQTYEQYF
TRBV30	TRBJ2-7	NA	13	NA	TGTGCCTGGAGTGGGATGTACAGGGACGAGCAGTACTTC	CAWSGMYRDEQYF
TRBV10-2	TRBJ1-5	NA	17	NA	TGCGCCAGCAGTGTGGGGTCGGGAGGGGCCGGCAATCAGCCCCAGCATTTT	CASSVGSGGAGNQPQHF
TRBV19	TRBJ1-3	NA	16	NA	TGTGCCAGTAAAATTAAGGACGGGATCTCTGGAAACACCATATATTTT	CASKIKDGISGNTIYF
TRBV5-1	TRBJ2-2	NA	15	medium-sized	TGCGCCAGCAGCTTGGGGGTGTCTAGCACCGGGGAGCTGTTTTTT	CASSLGVSSTGELFF
TRBV28	TRBJ2-3	NA	14	NA	TGTGCCAGCAGTTTGTCGGGGTACCCAGATACGCAGTATTTT	CASSLSGYPDTQYF
TRBV12-5	TRBJ2-7	TRBD1	18	NA	TGTGCTAGTGGTTCCCCCTTCCACCCCGGGACAGGGGTCTACGAGCAGTACTTC	CASGSPFHPGTGVYEQYF
TRBV4-2	TRBJ1-2	NA	14	NA	TGTGCCAGCAGCCAAGGGGCCGAAGGCTCTGGCTACACCTTC	CASSQGAEGSGYTF
TRBV28	TRBJ1-3	TRBD1	15	few	TGTGCCAGCAGTTTTGAACAGGGGTCTGGAAACACCATATATTTT	CASSFEQGSGNTIYF
TRBV5-1	TRBJ2-2	TRBD2	15	NA	TGCGCCAGCAGCTTGAGTAGCGGGTTAACCGGGGAGCTGTTTTTT	CASSLSSGLTGELFF
TRBV27	TRBJ2-2	NA	16	NA	TGTGCCAGCAGTTTAAGTGGCGGATTAGGCCCCGGGGAGCTGTTTTTT	CASSLSGGLGPGELFF
TRBV7-9	TRBJ2-1	TRBD1	15	NA	TGTGCCAGCAGCTTAGGGACAGGGATCGAGTATGAGCAGTTCTTC	CASSLGTGIEYEQFF
TRBV27	TRBJ2-3	TRBD1	14	NA	TGTGCCAGCACCATGACAGGGGTCGCAGATACGCAGTATTTT	CASTMTGVADTQYF
TRBV7-9	TRBJ2-5	NA	16	NA	TGTGCCAGCAGCTTAGTTGTGGGGGCGGGAGAAGAGACCCAGTACTTC	CASSLVVGAGEETQYF
TRBV28	TRBJ2-5	NA	14	NA	TGTGCCAGCAGTCTCTCCGGGACTGGAAAGACCCAGTACTTC	CASSLSGTGKTQYF
TRBV13	TRBJ2-2	TRBD1	17	NA	TGTGCCAGTAGTGAGACCGGGACAGGAGTTAACACCGGGGAGCTGTTTTTT	CASSETGTGVNTGELFF
TRBV5-1	TRBJ2-5	NA	15	few	TGCGCCAGCAGCTTATCCGGGACATATCAAGAGACCCAGTACTTC	CASSLSGTYQETQYF
TRBV3-1/TRBV3-2	TRBJ2-7	TRBD1	17	once	TGTGCCAGCAGTCAAACGCCCCTTGACAGGACAGGCTACGAGCAGTACTTC	CASSQTPLDRTGYEQYF
TRBV6-5	TRBJ1-3	NA	15	few	TGTGCCAGCAGTTACGGACTGATCTCTGGAAACACCATATATTTT	CASSYGLISGNTIYF
TRBV12-3/TRBV12-4	TRBJ2-1	TRBD1	13	NA	TGTGCCAGCAGTCCGACAGGGGTAGGTGAGCAGTTCTTC	CASSPTGVGEQFF
TRBV7-3	TRBJ2-3	NA	14	NA	TGTGCCAGCAGCTTCCCGGGTCACACAGATACGCAGTATTTT	CASSFPGHTDTQYF
TRBV7-3	TRBJ2-1	TRBD2	14	NA	TGTGCCAGCAGCCGCCCGGGACTAGACAATGAGCAGTTCTTC	CASSRPGLDNEQFF
TRBV18	TRBJ1-6	TRBD1	15	NA	TGTGCCAGCTCAAGCGGGACAGGAATTAATTCACCCCTCCACTTT	CASSSGTGINSPLHF
TRBV7-9	TRBJ1-5	NA	12	NA	TGTGCCAGCAGCTTAGGAGGGCTGCCCCAGCATTTT	CASSLGGLPQHF
TRBV28	TRBJ1-1	NA	12	NA	TGTGCCAGCAGTTTAAGACAGAATCGCGCTTTCTTT	CASSLRQNRAFF
TRBV30	TRBJ1-1	NA	13	NA	TGTGCCTGGAAATTCCCGGGGGGCACTGAAGCTTTCTTT	CAWKFPGGTEAFF
TRBV13	TRBJ2-3	TRBD2	14	NA	TGTGCCAGCAGCCCAGGACTAGCGAAAGATACGCAGTATTTT	CASSPGLAKDTQYF
TRBV7-9	TRBJ1-1	TRBD1	12	NA	TGTGCCAGCAGCTCTCGACAGGGGGGAGCTTTCTTT	CASSSRQGGAFF
TRBV19	TRBJ1-3	NA	13	NA	TGTGCCAGTAGTACCGCGCCAGGAAACACCATATATTTT	CASSTAPGNTIYF
TRBV18	TRBJ1-1	NA	15	NA	TGTGCCAGCTCACCAGTTTCACTCAGGGTCGCTGAAGCTTTCTTT	CASSPVSLRVAEAFF
TRBV13	TRBJ1-1	TRBD1	17	NA	TGTGCCAGCAGCCGCTTCGGACAGGGACTAGCGTACACTGAAGCTTTCTTT	CASSRFGQGLAYTEAFF
TRBV5-1	TRBJ2-1	TRBD2	16	NA	TGCGCCAGCAGCTTCGGGGGGACTAGCGGTTACAATGAGCAGTTCTTC	CASSFGGTSGYNEQFF
TRBV28	TRBJ1-1	NA	16	NA	TGTGCCACCACCACGGGGTATTCTTTAGGGAACACTGAAGCTTTCTTT	CATTTGYSLGNTEAFF
TRBV7-3	TRBJ1-2	NA	14	NA	TGTGCCAGCAGCTACGATGGGGGGGCCTATGGCTACACCTTC	CASSYDGGAYGYTF
TRBV7-7	TRBJ2-2	TRBD1	16	NA	TGTGCCAGCAGCCCTAGACAGGGGTTAAGCACCGGGGAGCTGTTTTTT	CASSPRQGLSTGELFF
TRBV28	TRBJ1-6	NA	14	NA	TGTGCCAGCAGTTTATCAGGGTCCCTTTCACCCCTCCACTTT	CASSLSGSLSPLHF
TRBV3-1/TRBV3-2	TRBJ1-5	TRBD1	14	NA	TGTGCCAGCAGCCAGACAGGGGTGGGACAGCCCCAGCATTTT	CASSQTGVGQPQHF
TRBV2	TRBJ2-5	NA	15	NA	TGTGCCAGCACCTCATCTGGGCAGAGTCAAGAGACCCAGTACTTC	CASTSSGQSQETQYF
TRBV6-6	TRBJ2-3	NA	13	few	TGTGCCAGCAGACAAGACGGGTCAGATACGCAGTATTTT	CASRQDGSDTQYF
TRBV5-4	TRBJ1-4	NA	15	NA	TGTGCCAGCAGCTTGATCGGGGATGCTAATGAAAAACTGTTTTTT	CASSLIGDANEKLFF
TRBV28	TRBJ1-3	NA	17	NA	TGTGCCAGCAGTCCCCCCTTACAGGGCGTAACTGGAAACACCATATATTTT	CASSPPLQGVTGNTIYF
TRBV14	TRBJ1-6	NA	13	NA	TGTGCCAGCAAGCAATACTATAATTCACCCCTCCACTTT	CASKQYYNSPLHF